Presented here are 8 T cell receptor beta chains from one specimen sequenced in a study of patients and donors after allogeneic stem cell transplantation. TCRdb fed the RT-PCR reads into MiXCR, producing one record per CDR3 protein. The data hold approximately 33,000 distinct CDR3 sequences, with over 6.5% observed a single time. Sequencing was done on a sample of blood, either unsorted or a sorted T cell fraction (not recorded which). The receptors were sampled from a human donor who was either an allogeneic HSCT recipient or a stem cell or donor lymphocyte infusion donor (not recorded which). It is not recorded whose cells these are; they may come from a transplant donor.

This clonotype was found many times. For the CDR3, the DNA is TGTGCCAGCAGACTAGTGGGCGGCTATGGCTACACCTTC. Amino acid sequence: CASRLVGGYGYTF. This chain connects TRBV7-2 to TRBJ1-2; D not resolved. The germline V gene has CDR1 SGHTA and CDR2 FQGNSA. The CDR3 runs 13 residues. Trimming pared 6 bases from V and 4 bases from J, leaving 12 bases between.

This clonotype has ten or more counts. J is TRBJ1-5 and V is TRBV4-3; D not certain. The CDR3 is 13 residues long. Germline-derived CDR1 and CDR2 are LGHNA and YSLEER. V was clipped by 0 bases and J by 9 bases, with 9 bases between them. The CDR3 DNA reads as TGCGCCAGCAGCCAAGAGACTATGGGGCCCCAGCATTTT. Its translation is CASSQETMGPQHF.

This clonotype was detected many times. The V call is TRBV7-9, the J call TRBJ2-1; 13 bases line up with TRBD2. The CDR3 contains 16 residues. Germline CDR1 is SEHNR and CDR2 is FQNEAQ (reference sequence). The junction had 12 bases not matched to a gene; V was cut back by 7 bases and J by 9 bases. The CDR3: CASTPPGLAGVSEQFF. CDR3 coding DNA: TGTGCCAGCACCCCACCCGGACTAGCGGGAGTTAGTGAGCAGTTCTTC.

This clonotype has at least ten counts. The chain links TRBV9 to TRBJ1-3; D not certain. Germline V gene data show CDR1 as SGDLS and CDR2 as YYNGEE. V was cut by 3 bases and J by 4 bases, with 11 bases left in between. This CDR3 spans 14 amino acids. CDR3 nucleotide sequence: TGTGCCAGCAGCGGCACGTCCACCGGAAACACCATATATTTT. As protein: CASSGTSTGNTIYF.

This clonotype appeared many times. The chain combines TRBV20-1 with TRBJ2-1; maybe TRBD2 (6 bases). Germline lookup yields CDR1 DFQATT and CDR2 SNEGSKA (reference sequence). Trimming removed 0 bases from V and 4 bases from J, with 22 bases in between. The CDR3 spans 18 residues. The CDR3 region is CSARDHSTKRASYNEQFF. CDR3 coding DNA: TGCAGTGCTAGAGACCATAGTACTAAGCGGGCGTCATACAATGAGCAGTTCTTC.

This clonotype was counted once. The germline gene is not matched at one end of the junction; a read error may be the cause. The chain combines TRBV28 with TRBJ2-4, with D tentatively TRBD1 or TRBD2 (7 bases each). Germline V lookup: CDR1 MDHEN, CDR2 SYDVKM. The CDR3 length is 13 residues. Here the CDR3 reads CASRGDSKNIQYF. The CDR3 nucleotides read TGTGCCAGCCGGGGGGACAGTAAAAACATTCAGTACTTT.

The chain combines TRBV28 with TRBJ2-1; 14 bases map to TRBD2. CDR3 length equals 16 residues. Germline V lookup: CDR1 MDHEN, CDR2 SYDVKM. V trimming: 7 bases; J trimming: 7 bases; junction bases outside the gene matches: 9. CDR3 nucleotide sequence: TGTGCCAGCACCACCGGGACTAGCGGGAGTTTTAATGAGCAGTTCTTC. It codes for CASTTGTSGSFNEQFF.

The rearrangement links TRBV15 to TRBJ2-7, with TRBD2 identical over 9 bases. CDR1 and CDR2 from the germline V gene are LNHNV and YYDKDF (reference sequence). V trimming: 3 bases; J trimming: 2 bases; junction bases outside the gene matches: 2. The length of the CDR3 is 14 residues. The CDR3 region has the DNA TGTGCCACCAGCAGGGGACTAGCAGCCTACGAGCAGTACTTC. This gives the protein CATSRGLAAYEQYF.